Sequencing of this T cell receptor beta chain was carried out in a study of neurological immune-mediated disorders. Across the whole study: Relapsing-remitting disease was seen in about 90% of the roughly 35 multiple sclerosis patients, and secondary progressive disease was seen in 3.

TCRdb passed the 5' RACE reads through MiXCR, listing each CDR3 protein once. The repertoire holds tens of thousands of distinct CDR3 sequences, 2.5% seen once, with 2% to 3% in the top ten. The CDR3 is made up of 13 amino acids. Trimming removed 1 base from V and 8 bases from J, with 11 bases in between. CDR1 is SGHTA and CDR2 is FQGNSA in the germline V gene. This clonotype occurred many times. This TCR derives from a man aged 50-59 years with multiple sclerosis. The V gene is TRBV7-2, the J gene TRBJ1-2; no clear D. What was sequenced was PBMCs. This chain's CDR3 is CASSLDRDSGYTF. CDR3 nucleotide sequence: TGTGCCAGCAGCTTAGATAGGGATTCGGGCTACACCTTC.